This T cell receptor beta chain is from a study of Ad26.COV2.S vaccination and SARS-CoV-2 variants. Profiled with immunoSEQ multiplex PCR; TCRdb holds only in-frame clones, not every one. The repertoire holds hundreds of thousands of clones, with more than 75% as singletons. This CDR3 comprises 12 residues. Trimming took off 3 bases at V and 9 bases at J, with 9 bases between the two ends. Treatment in this sample: around 19 received Ad26.COV2.S at low or high dose, single or two shots; 5 received placebo; per-sample allocation not given. All samples were drawn on day 63, counting from the first vaccine or placebo injection.

The V call is TRBV12-3 or TRBV12-4, the J call TRBJ1-5; no reliable D call. The specimen was peripheral blood, collected in a trial of Ad26.COV2.S vaccine versus placebo. The TCR sequence derives from a person aged 18-65 years who received the Ad26.COV2.S COVID-19 vaccine or a placebo. The CDR3 spells CASSFNSGPQHF. In DNA, the CDR3 is TGTGCCAGCAGTTTTAATTCCGGGCCCCAGCATTTT.